Below, 26 T cell receptor beta chains from the same sample are listed, as sequenced in a study of tumor and adjacent non-tumor tissue in lung cancer. No cell sorting was done before RNA was extracted from the tissue. TCRbeta libraries were built with three rounds of nested PCR, modified from ARM-PCR. MiXCR, run by TCRdb on the multiplex PCR reads, gives a single entry per CDR3 protein. The repertoire holds over 130,000 distinct CDR3 sequences, around 61% seen once, with roughly 18% in the top ten. Sequencing was performed on lung tumor tissue. These receptors were collected from a man aged 60-69 years with small cell lung cancer.

In its sample, this clonotype was seen many times. The chain is built from TRBV6-6 and TRBJ1-2; a weak D match, TRBD1 (5 bases). The length of the CDR3 is 13 residues. V lost 4 bases to trimming and J lost 5 bases, with 11 bases between them. CDR1 and CDR2 from the germline V gene are MNHNY and SVGAGI (reference sequence). CDR3 bases: TGTGCCAGCAGTTTAGGGGTTGATTATGGCTACACCTTC. It yields the protein CASSLGVDYGYTF.

Concerning this clonotype itself: At one of its ends the junction is not consistent with the germline gene, which may arise from a read error. V is TRBV11-2 and J is TRBJ2-3; 7 bases are shared with TRBD2. CDR1 and CDR2 from the germline V gene are SGHAT and FQNNGV. The CDR3 extends over 16 amino acids. CDR3 sequence: CASNLDGGGGTDTQDF. CDR3 in DNA: TGCGCCAGCAACTTAGATGGCGGGGGAGGCACAGATACGCAGGATTTT. The whole variable domain, filled in from reference TRBV11-2 and TRBJ2-3, reads EAGVAQSPRYKIIEKRQSVAFWCNPISGHATLYWYQQILGQGPKLLIQFQNNGVVDDSQLPKDRFSAERLKGVDSTLKIQPAKLEDSAVYLCASNLDGGGGTDTQDFGPGTRLTVL.

The chain recombines TRBV20-1 with TRBJ2-7; the D is unclear. CDR3 size: 14 residues. Germline loops: CDR1 DFQATT, CDR2 SNEGSKA (reference sequence). V lost 6 bases to trimming and J lost 2 bases, with 17 bases between them. As DNA, the CDR3 is TGCAGTGCCGGTTCCTGGCGTATTGCCTACGAGCAGTACTTC. Its translation: CSAGSWRIAYEQYF.

Points on this clonotype: The missing conserved phenylalanine or tryptophan at the end of this CDR3 makes a read error likely. The limits of the CDR3 on the DNA are not certain, so only TCRdb's listed CDR3 is given. The chain employs TRBV29-1 and TRBJ1-2; the table's D gene call, TRBD1, was not cross checked with the DNA. The germline V gene has CDR1 SQVTM and CDR2 ANQGSEA. The CDR3 has 13 amino acids, counting both end residues. CDR3: CSVGSGTGGGYAS.

This clonotype was seen more than once but under ten times. The chain employs TRBV6-1 and TRBJ2-7; possible D gene TRBD2, 5 bases. The germline CDR1 and CDR2 sequences are MNHNS and SASEGT. The CDR3 spans 16 residues. CDR3 loop: CVSSGRNTGPHYEQYV. The CDR3 DNA reads as TGTGTTAGCAGTGGGAGAAACACCGGGCCCCATTACGAGCAGTACGTC.

A remark on this clonotype: A read error may produce the germline difference seen at one junction end. The V call is TRBV12-3 or TRBV12-4, the J call TRBJ1-2; TRBD1 might be the D (5 bases). This CDR3 is built from 12 residues. CDR3 loop: CACSPGGDGYTF. In nucleotides, the CDR3 is TGTGCCTGCAGTCCCGGGGGGGATGGTTACACCTTC.

As to this clonotype: Compared with germline, one end of the junction differs, possibly owing to a read error. The gene calls are TRBV12-3 or TRBV12-4 and TRBJ1-4; tentative D call: TRBD1 (5 bases). The CDR3 is 15 amino acids. The chain's CDR3 is CACRDDSVADEGLFF. The CDR3 bases are TGTGCCTGCAGGGATGATTCAGTTGCTGATGAGGGACTGTTTTTT.

This clonotype turned up a few times. The chain uses TRBV2 and TRBJ2-1; tentatively, D is TRBD2 (6 bases). The V gene's germline CDR1 is SNHLY and CDR2 FYNNEI. V was clipped by 3 bases and J by 5 bases, with 11 bases between them. The CDR3 runs 14 residues. The CDR3 sequence is CASSDRTTDNEQFF. The CDR3 DNA sequence: TGTGCCAGCAGTGACAGGACTACCGACAATGAGCAGTTCTTC.

V is TRBV29-1 and J is TRBJ1-1; 9 bases are shared with TRBD1. The junction had 11 bases not matched to a gene; V was cut back by 7 bases and J by 5 bases. The CDR3 runs 14 residues. In germline, CDR1 is SQVTM, CDR2 ANQGSEA. In nucleotides, the CDR3 is TGCAGCGGCTTGGAAACAGGGGGCGCGACTGAAGCTTTCTTT. Protein sequence: CSGLETGGATEAFF. The full variable domain, with the rest looked up from reference TRBV29-1 and TRBJ1-1, is SAVISQKPSRDICQRGTSLTIQCQVDSQVTMMFWYRQQPGQSLTLIATANQGSEATYESGFVIDKFPISRPNLTFSTLTVSNMSPEDSSIYLCSGLETGGATEAFFGQGTRLTVV.

Many counts were recorded for this clonotype. The chain uses TRBV12-3 or TRBV12-4 and TRBJ2-3, with TRBD2 identical over 13 bases. The CDR3 covers 17 residues. With 1 base clipped from V and 4 bases from J, the junction kept 5 bases outside the gene matches. CDR3 in amino acids: CASSLGGLAGESDTQYF. CDR3 nucleotide sequence: TGTGCCAGCAGTTTAGGTGGACTAGCGGGAGAGTCAGATACGCAGTATTTT.

As to this clonotype: A much larger clone lies a single base off, so this may be a read error. The V gene is TRBV6-6, the J gene TRBJ1-2; TRBD1 matches at 7 bases. CDR1 is MNHNY, CDR2 SVGAGI, per germline (reference sequence). The CDR3 loop spans 13 amino acids. CDR3 coding DNA: TGTGCCGGCAGCCCAGGGGGATTCTATGGCTACACCTTC. Its protein is CAGSPGGFYGYTF.

A remark on this clonotype: With a much larger clone just one base away, this may be a read error. The chain has TRBV29-1 and TRBJ2-1, with TRBD1 matching 8 bases. The CDR3 is 13 amino acids. With V trimmed by 7 bases and J by 5 bases, 7 bases remained unmatched. Germline assignment: CDR1 SQVTM and CDR2 ANQGSEA. CDR3 DNA: TGCAGCGATGGAAGGGACAGGAACAATGAGCAGTTCTTC. It encodes CSDGRDRNNEQFF.

Of note for this clonotype: At one end, the junction sequence differs from germline, possibly due to a read error. The chain combines TRBV5-4 with TRBJ2-7, with TRBD2 matching over 9 bases. The CDR3 is 14 residues long. Germline CDR1 reads SGHNT; CDR2 reads YYREEE (reference sequence). The CDR3 loop reads CTSSTSGLAGEQYF. The CDR3 DNA follows: TGTACCAGCAGCACCTCGGGGCTAGCGGGGGAGCAGTACTTC.

Concerning this clonotype itself: A much bigger clone sits one base away, suggesting this may be a read error. The V call is TRBV12-3 or TRBV12-4, the J call TRBJ2-1; D possibly matches TRBD1 or TRBD2 (5 bases each). Trimming shortened V by 10 bases and J by 2 bases, and 15 bases separated the two germline ends. The CDR3 has 14 residues. This chain's CDR3 is CANKGTGTYNEQFF. Written as DNA, the CDR3 is TGTGCCAACAAGGGGACCGGGACCTACAATGAGCAGTTCTTC.

The J gene is TRBJ1-5, the V gene TRBV6-1; a weak D match, TRBD1 (5 bases). Germline CDR1 is MNHNS and CDR2 is SASEGT. CDR3 length: 18 amino acids. V lost 0 bases to trimming and J lost 0 bases, with 15 bases between them. The DNA for the CDR3 is TGTGCCAGCAGTGAAGCGCGTGGGGGAATTTGTAGCAATCAGCCCCAGCATTTT. This encodes CASSEARGGICSNQPQHF.

CDR3 DNA sequence: TGTGCCAGCAGTTTTAGGGGTGTGGCGGGAATGGACGAGCAGTACTTC. Translating it yields CASSFRGVAGMDEQYF. The chain combines TRBV12-3 or TRBV12-4 with TRBJ2-7, with a possible D match to TRBD2 (6 bases). This CDR3 comprises 16 residues. V lost 3 bases and J 5 bases, leaving 20 bases between the germline ends.

Turning to this clonotype: A junction end diverges from the germline sequence, so it may reflect a read error. V usage is TRBV20-1 and J usage is TRBJ2-1; D not resolved. There are 13 residues in the CDR3. Germline V gene lookup returns CDR1 DFQATT and CDR2 SNEGSKA (reference sequence). The CDR3 coding sequence is TGCAATGCTCCTACGAGCTCCTACAATGAGCAGTTCTTC. Its translation: CNAPTSSYNEQFF.

The table lists this clonotype with a count of one. An end of the junction does not agree with germline; a read error may underlie this. The rearrangement uses TRBV20-1 and TRBJ1-1, with D unclear. CDR3 size: 18 residues. From germline, CDR1 is DFQATT and CDR2 SNEGSKA (reference sequence). CDR3 protein: CSARDLYRGGGGNTEALF. The DNA for the CDR3 is TGCAGTGCTAGAGATCTCTACAGAGGCGGAGGAGGGAACACTGAAGCTTTGTTT.

The rearrangement uses TRBV20-1 and TRBJ1-2; a weak D match, TRBD1 (6 bases). Per the germline V gene, CDR1 is DFQATT and CDR2 is SNEGSKA (reference sequence). CDR3 size: 13 residues. Between the trimmed V and J ends, which lost 3 bases and 3 bases, there was a span of 11 bases. CDR3 protein: CSASAGADYGYTF. DNA for the CDR3: TGCAGTGCTAGTGCAGGGGCGGACTATGGCTACACCTTC.

About this clonotype itself: No conserved phenylalanine or tryptophan ends this CDR3, so it is likely a read error. The chain carries TRBV20-1 and TRBJ2-3; D is perhaps TRBD2 (6 bases). Per germline, CDR1 DFQATT and CDR2 SNEGSKA (reference sequence). V lost 3 bases and J lost 2, with 15 bases in between. This CDR3 is built from 15 residues. The chain's CDR3 is CSARDGGGFTDTQYL. For the CDR3, the DNA is TGCAGTGCTAGGGATGGGGGAGGCTTCACAGATACGCAGTATTTG.

As for this clonotype: Possible read error: a much larger clone is one base away. The rearrangement joins TRBV12-3 or TRBV12-4 to TRBJ2-7; D remains ambiguous. V lost 3 bases and J 7 bases, leaving 10 bases between the germline ends. This CDR3 region has 12 residues. The CDR3 loop is CASSLRLIEQYF. In DNA, the CDR3 is TGTGCCAGCAGTTTGCGACTTATAGAGCAGTACTTC.

For this clonotype: A much larger clone sits a single nucleotide away, making a read error possible. The V gene is TRBV20-1, the J gene TRBJ1-3; unclear D gene. Deletions cut 1 base from V and 3 bases from J, with 10 bases between. Germline V gives CDR1 DFQATT, CDR2 SNEGSKA (reference sequence). This CDR3 is 14 amino acids long. The CDR3, as DNA: TGCAGTGCTAGAGCCGGACGGGTTGGAAACACCATATATTTT. It yields the protein CSARAGRVGNTIYF.

On this clonotype: Mismatch with germline at one junction end may stem from a read error. The chain employs TRBV20-1 and TRBJ2-1; a possible D gene is TRBD1 (7 bases). The germline V gene has CDR1 DFQATT and CDR2 SNEGSKA (reference sequence). The length of the CDR3 is 15 residues. CDR3 coding DNA: TGCAGTGCCACCAGGGGGGCGGGCGCCCTCAATGGGCAGTTCTTC. This sequence encodes CSATRGAGALNGQFF.

The chain employs TRBV29-1 and TRBJ1-1; D might be TRBD1 (5 bases). CDR1 SQVTM and CDR2 ANQGSEA come from the germline V gene. CDR3 length: 14 residues. With 7 bases removed from V and 3 bases from J, the gap between germline ends came to 18 bases. This CDR3 is CSDDSGRVDTEAFF. CDR3 nucleotide sequence: TGCAGCGATGATTCGGGCAGGGTAGACACTGAAGCTTTCTTT.

This clonotype appeared many times. The chain recombines TRBV11-3 with TRBJ1-1; no reliable D call. With 5 bases removed from V and 1 base from J, the gap between germline ends came to 11 bases. The V gene's germline CDR1 is SGHNT and CDR2 YENEEA. This CDR3 spans 14 amino acids. The CDR3 sequence: CASSLGRENTEAFF. In DNA form, the CDR3 reads TGTGCCAGCAGCCTAGGGAGAGAGAACACTGAAGCTTTCTTT. Full variable domain (rest looked up from reference TRBV11-3 and TRBJ1-1): EAGVVQSPRYKIIEKKQPVAFWCNPISGHNTLYWYLQNLGQGPELLIRYENEEAVDDSQLPKDRFSAERLKGVDSTLKIQPAELGDSAVYLCASSLGRENTEAFFGQGTRLTVV.

This clonotype has at least ten counts. The chain combines TRBV20-1 with TRBJ2-5, with a possible D match to TRBD1 (6 bases). Germline assignment: CDR1 DFQATT and CDR2 SNEGSKA (reference sequence). V gave up 3 bases and J gave up 5 bases, with 10 bases separating them. There are 12 residues in the CDR3. The CDR3 region has the DNA TGCAGTGCTAGTTTCAGGGGTGAGACCCAGTACTTC. Its protein product is CSASFRGETQYF.